This TCR beta chain was observed in a study of CD8+ T cells in alopecia areata. Treatment specified: oral pan-JAK inhibitor, 5-10 mg twice daily. Investigators sorted PBMCs to obtain both CD4+ and CD8+ T cells. RNA extraction and reverse transcription yielded cDNA as sequencing template. Method: immunoSEQ multiplex PCR; TCRdb's copy keeps in-frame clones and lacks some. The sample comprises a few hundred thousand clones, around 64% of which are singletons, and 0.75% to 0.95% rests with the top ten. CDR1 and CDR2 from the germline V gene are SQVTM and ANQGSEA. The CDR3 extends over 13 amino acids. Between the trimmed V and J ends, which lost 1 base and 0 bases, there was a span of 6 bases.

The source was CD4+ T cells sorted from blood, collected at approximately week 51, from a patient treated with tofacitinib. The origin of this receptor is a human donor with alopecia areata. The V call is TRBV29-1, the J call TRBJ1-1; D may be TRBD1 (5 bases). CDR3 nucleotides: TGCAGCGTTGAAGGGGGCCTGAACACTGAAGCTTTCTTT. Its protein product is CSVEGGLNTEAFF.